The rows below give T cell receptor beta chains drawn from one sample of a study of CD8 T cells in ankylosing spondylitis. Each CDR3 protein is one row after TCRdb ran MiXCR on the 5' RACE reads. In the table there are roughly 160,000 distinct CDR3 sequences, around 8.9% of which are singletons. Sequences were obtained from blood, either unsorted or a sorted T cell fraction (not recorded which). All receptors come from a female donor with ankylosing spondylitis or in good health (not recorded which). CDR3s include the opening cysteine and the closing phenylalanine or tryptophan. A clone size is listed for some rows: how often the clone was seen (once, few, many), or a class if it is expanded.

j_gene: TRBJ1-1; abundance: NA; v_gene: TRBV6-1; CDR3aa: CASSPWDRGAEAFF
j_gene: TRBJ2-2; abundance: NA; v_gene: TRBV27; CDR3aa: CASSLGHGLDTGELFF
j_gene: TRBJ2-1; abundance: NA; v_gene: TRBV6-7; CDR3aa: CARMGWDEQFF
j_gene: TRBJ2-4; abundance: medium-sized; v_gene: TRBV5-5; CDR3aa: CASTNRENIQYF
j_gene: TRBJ2-5; abundance: NA; v_gene: TRBV7-9; CDR3aa: CASSLSGYRPETQYF
j_gene: TRBJ2-1; abundance: many; v_gene: TRBV5-5; CDR3aa: CASSLEQLAGVMSNEQFF
j_gene: TRBJ2-2; abundance: few; v_gene: TRBV20-1; CDR3aa: CSADAGGWGTGELFF
j_gene: TRBJ2-5; abundance: NA; v_gene: TRBV6-5; CDR3aa: CASSYSDAAQETQYF
j_gene: TRBJ2-5; abundance: NA; v_gene: TRBV5-4; CDR3aa: CASSRRLQETQYF
j_gene: TRBJ2-3; abundance: few; v_gene: TRBV30; CDR3aa: CAWSFSTGWRGDTQYF
j_gene: TRBJ1-1; abundance: NA; v_gene: TRBV28; CDR3aa: CASSLGRVGTEAFF
j_gene: TRBJ1-5; abundance: few; v_gene: TRBV27; CDR3aa: CASSSGPSVSPQHF
j_gene: TRBJ2-1; abundance: many; v_gene: TRBV11-2; CDR3aa: CASSLNVASEYNEQFF
j_gene: TRBJ2-3; abundance: NA; v_gene: TRBV28; CDR3aa: CASSLTPSNLDTQYF
j_gene: TRBJ2-1; abundance: few; v_gene: TRBV5-1; CDR3aa: CASSLTLAGEGNEQFF
j_gene: TRBJ2-1; abundance: NA; v_gene: TRBV28; CDR3aa: CASSYGGNYYNEQFF